This T cell receptor beta chain was observed in a study of blood T cell repertoires in COVID-19 (dated by TCRdb to 2019 to 2021). For context, the study as a whole: The collaborator samples originated in the United States, Italy and Spain and spanned the acute and convalescent phases of COVID-19. The prospective study material was composed of cDNA or gDNA derived from T cells, B-cell-depleted T cells, or PBMCs. Deeply sampled blood TCRbeta repertoires from subjects exposed to, actively infected with, or recovered from COVID-19 were included in the dataset. The repertoires were released in a freely available public database meant as a resource for research on the immune response to SARS-CoV-2. The samples were drawn from the first 160 participants of the ongoing ImmuneRACE study and from 950 to 1,500 subjects provided by 6 global collaborators. A de-identified subject ID, COVID-19 status, age in years and sex were almost always included in the sample metadata. Where HLA class I and class II types were available, the types were taken from metadata supplied by the sample provider, not from assay-based typing. The study at large found these results: Clinical and demographic metadata were provided uncurated, with the amount varying by source and participant.

Concerning this clone itself: Its antigen target is currently unknown. Per-nucleotide qualities are absent, and no much larger clonotype sits a single base away.

Participants in the prospective study were enrolled through a virtual design, were aged roughly 18 to 100 years, and lived in roughly 26 United States geographic areas. In the prospective study, participants were assigned to cohorts based on the clinical history participants reported in a screening survey and a study questionnaire. A participant counted as exposed if, within 2 weeks of entering the study, that participant had been in contact with someone who had a PCR-confirmed or clinician-diagnosed COVID-19 case. In the prospective study, mobile phlebotomists collected whole blood, serum and a nasopharyngeal or oropharyngeal swab from each participant. Over a roughly 2-month period, participants in the prospective study had the option of providing additional blood draws and questionnaires. Prospective study blood samples were shipped either frozen or at room temperature before DNA extraction.

The germline V gene yields SGHTS for CDR1 and YDEGEE for CDR2. The CDR3 covers 16 residues, taking in both the cysteine and the phenylalanine. The only DNA kept is the CDR3, 48 bases in frame from the first base. After removal of 1 base from V and 7 bases from J, the junction retains 8 bases not matched to a gene. The immunoSEQ Assay, a bias-controlled multiplex PCR, was used to amplify TCRbeta CDR3 regions from genomic DNA. The original methods were these. Within the assay, amplification of reference gene primers was used to estimate how many nucleated cells each sample contained. To quantify the absolute abundance of each unique TCRbeta CDR3 rearrangement, sequence reads were collapsed and filtered. Productive Simpson clonality was computed per sample as the square root of Simpson's diversity index over productive rearrangements. Drawn from immuneACCESS, this table holds only the in-frame rearrangements with V and J called that TCRdb kept. Clones are partly lost; checked studies trace under half to an unresolved V gene and leave the rest unexplained. That table supplies the V and J calls and clone size; D and trimming were determined from the DNA. This sample lists about 430,000 clones; about 88% were detected once. The leading ten clones occupy approximately 1.3% of the sample.

Sequencing was performed on PBMCs or T cells enriched from blood (not recorded which). The chain links TRBV5-8 with TRBJ2-7, with 13 bases aligning to TRBD2. The source is a woman aged 18-29 years who had been exposed to COVID-19. At the DNA level, the sequence is TGTGCCAGCAGCTTGAGGACTAGCGGGGGTGCCGGGGAGCAGTACTTC. Its protein reads: CASSLRTSGGAGEQYF.